This TCR beta chain was documented in a study of blood T cell repertoires in COVID-19. Study as a whole: COVID-19 samples, acute and convalescent, were from the United States, Italy and Spain. PBMCs, B-cell-depleted T cells, or T cells provided the cDNA or gDNA that made up the material.

CDR3 length: 17 residues. The V gene end was trimmed by 4 bases and the J gene end by 2 bases; junction bases not matched to a gene: 11. The germline V gene has CDR1 MDHEN and CDR2 SYDVKM. How the authors handled the data: Scientists estimated how many nucleated cells there were by amplifying reference gene primers. TCRdb's table, derived via immunoSEQ multiplex PCR, lists solely in-frame clones and lacks some. The V and J calls and clone size are taken from that table; D and trimming were inferred from the DNA. The table has over 150,000 clones, roughly nine tenths seen once. Specimen: peripheral blood. This chain connects TRBV28 to TRBJ2-1; TRBD2 matches 7 bases. This TCR came from a man aged 50 to 59 with acute or convalescent COVID-19. CDR3 nucleotide sequence: TGTGCCAGCAGTTCTGGCGGGAGTAAGAGCGCCTACAATGAGCAGTTCTTC. Amino acid sequence: CASSSGGSKSAYNEQFF.